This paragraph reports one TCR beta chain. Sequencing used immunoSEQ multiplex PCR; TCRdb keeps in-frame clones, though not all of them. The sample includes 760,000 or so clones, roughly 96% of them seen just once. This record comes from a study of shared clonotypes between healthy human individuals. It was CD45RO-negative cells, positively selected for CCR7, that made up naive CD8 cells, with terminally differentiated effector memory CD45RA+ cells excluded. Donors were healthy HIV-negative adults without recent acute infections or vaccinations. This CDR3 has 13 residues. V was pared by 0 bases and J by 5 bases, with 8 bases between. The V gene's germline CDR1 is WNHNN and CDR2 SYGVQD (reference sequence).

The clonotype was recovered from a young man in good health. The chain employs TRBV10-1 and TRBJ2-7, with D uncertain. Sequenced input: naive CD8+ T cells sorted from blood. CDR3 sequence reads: CASSESMGHEQYF. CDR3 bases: TGCGCCAGCAGTGAGTCGATGGGCCACGAGCAGTACTTC.